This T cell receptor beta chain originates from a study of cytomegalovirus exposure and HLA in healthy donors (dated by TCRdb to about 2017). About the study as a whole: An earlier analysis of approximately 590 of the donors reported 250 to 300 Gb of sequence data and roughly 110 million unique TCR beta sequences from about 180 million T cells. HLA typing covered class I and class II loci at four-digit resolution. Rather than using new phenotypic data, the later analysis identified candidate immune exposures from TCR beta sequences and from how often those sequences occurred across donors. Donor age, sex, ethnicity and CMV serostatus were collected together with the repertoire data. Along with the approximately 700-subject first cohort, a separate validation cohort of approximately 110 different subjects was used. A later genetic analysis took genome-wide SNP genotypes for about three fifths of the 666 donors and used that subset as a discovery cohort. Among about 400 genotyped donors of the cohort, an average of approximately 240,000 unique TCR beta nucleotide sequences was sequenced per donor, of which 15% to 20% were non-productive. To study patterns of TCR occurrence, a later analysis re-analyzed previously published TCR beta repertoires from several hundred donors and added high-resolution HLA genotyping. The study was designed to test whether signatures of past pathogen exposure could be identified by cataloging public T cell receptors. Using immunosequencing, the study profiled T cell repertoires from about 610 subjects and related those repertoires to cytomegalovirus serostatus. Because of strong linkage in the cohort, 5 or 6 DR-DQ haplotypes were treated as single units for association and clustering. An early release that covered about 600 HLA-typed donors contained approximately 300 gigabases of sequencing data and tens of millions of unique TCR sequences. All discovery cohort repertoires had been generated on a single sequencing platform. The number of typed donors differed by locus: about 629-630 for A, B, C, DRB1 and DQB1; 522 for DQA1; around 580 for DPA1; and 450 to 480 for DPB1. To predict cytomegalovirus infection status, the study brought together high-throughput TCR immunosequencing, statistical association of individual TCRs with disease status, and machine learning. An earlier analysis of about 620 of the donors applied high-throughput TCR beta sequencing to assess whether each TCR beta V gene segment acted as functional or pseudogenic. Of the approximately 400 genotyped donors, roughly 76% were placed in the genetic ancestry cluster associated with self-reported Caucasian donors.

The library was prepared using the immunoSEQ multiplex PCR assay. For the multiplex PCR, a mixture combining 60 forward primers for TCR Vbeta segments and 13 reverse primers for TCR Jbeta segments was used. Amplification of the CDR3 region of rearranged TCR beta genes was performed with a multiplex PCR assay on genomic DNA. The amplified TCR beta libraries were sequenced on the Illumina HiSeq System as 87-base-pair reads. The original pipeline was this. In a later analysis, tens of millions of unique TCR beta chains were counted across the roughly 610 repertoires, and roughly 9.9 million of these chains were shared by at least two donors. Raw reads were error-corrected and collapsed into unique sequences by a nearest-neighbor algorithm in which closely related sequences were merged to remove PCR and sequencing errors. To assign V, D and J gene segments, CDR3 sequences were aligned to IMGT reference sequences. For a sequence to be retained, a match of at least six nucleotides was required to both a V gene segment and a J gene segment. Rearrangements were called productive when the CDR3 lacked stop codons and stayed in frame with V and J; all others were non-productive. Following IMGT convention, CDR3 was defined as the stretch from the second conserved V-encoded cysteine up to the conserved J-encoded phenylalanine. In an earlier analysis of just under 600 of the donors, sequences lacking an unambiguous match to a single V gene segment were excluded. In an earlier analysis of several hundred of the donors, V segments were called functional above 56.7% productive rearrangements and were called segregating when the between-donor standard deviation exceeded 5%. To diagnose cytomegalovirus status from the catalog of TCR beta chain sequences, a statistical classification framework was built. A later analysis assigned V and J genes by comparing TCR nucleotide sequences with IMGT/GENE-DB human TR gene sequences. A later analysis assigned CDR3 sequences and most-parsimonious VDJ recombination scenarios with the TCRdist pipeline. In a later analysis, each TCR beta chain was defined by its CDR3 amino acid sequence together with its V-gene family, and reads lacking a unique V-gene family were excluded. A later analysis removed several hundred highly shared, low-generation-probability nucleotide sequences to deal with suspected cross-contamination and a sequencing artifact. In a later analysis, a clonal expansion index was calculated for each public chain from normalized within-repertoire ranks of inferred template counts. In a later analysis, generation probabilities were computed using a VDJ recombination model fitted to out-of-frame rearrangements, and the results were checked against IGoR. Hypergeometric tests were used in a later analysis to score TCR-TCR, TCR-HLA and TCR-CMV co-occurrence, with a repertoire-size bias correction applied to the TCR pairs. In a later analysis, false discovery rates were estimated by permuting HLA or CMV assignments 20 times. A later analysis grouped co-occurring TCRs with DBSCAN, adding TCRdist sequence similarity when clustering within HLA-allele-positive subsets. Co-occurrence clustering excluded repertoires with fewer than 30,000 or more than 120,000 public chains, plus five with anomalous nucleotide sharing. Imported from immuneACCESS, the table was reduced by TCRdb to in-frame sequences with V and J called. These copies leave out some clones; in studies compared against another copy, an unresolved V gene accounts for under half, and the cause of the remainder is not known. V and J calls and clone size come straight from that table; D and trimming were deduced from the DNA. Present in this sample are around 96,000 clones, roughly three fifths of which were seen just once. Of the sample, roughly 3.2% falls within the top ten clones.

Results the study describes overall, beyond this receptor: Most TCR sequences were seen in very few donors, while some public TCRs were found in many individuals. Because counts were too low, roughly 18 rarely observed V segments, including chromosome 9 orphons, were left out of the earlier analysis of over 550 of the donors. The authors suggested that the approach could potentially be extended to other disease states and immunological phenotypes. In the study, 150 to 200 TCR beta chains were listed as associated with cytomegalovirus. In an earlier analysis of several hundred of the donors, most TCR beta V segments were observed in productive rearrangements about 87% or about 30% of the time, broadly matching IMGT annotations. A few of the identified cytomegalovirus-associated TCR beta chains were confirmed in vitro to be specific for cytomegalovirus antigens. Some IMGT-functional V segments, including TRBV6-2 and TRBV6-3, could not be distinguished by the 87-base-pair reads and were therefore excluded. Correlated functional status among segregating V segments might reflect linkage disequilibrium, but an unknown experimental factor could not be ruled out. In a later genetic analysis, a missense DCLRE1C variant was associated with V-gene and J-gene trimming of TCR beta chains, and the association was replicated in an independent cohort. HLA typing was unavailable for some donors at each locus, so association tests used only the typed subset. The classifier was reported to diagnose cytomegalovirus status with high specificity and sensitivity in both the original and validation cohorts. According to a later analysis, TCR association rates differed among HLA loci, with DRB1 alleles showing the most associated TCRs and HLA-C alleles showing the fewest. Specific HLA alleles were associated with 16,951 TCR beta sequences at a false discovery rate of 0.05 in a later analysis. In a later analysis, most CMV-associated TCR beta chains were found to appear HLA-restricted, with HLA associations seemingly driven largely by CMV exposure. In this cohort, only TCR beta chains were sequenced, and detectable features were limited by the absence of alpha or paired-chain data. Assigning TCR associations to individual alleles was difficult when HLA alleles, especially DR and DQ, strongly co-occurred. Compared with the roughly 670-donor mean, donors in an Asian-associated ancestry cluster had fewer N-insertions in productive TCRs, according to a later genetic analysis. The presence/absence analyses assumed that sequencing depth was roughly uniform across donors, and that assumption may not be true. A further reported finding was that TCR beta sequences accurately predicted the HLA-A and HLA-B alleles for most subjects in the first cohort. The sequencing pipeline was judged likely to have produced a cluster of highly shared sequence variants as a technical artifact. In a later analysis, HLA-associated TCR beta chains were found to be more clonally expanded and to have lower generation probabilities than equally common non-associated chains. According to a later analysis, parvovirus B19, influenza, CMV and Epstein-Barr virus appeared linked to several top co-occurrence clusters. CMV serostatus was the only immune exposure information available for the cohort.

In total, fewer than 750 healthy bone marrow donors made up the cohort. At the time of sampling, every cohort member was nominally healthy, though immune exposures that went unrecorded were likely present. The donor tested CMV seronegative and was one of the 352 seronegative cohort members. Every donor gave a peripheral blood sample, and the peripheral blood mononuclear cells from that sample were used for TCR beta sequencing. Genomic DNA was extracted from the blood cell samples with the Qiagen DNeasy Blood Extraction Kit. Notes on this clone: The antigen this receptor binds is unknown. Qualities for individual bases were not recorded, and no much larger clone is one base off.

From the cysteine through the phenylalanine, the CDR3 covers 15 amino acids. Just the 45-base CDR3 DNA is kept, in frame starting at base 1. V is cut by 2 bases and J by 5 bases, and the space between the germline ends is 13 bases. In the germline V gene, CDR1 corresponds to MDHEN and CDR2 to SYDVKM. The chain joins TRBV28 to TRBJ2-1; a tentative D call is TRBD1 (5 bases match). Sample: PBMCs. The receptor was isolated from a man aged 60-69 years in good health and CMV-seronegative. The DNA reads TGTGCCAGCAGTTTAAGGCCAGGGCATGACAATGAGCAGTTCTTC. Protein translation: CASSLRPGHDNEQFF.